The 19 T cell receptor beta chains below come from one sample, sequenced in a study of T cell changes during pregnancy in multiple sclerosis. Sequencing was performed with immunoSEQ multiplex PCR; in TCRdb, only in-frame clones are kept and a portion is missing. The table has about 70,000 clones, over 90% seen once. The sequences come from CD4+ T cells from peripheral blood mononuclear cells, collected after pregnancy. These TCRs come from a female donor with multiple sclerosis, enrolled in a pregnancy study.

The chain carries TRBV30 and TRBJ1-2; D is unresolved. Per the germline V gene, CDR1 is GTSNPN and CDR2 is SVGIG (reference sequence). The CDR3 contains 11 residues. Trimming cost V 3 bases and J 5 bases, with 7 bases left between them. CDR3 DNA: TGTGCCTGGAGCCTTCTTTATGGCTACACCTTC. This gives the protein CAWSLLYGYTF. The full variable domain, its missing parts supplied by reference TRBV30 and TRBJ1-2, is SQTIHQWPATLVQPVGSPLSLECTVEGTSNPNLYWYRQAAGRGLQLLFYSVGIGQISSEVPQNLSASRPQDRQFILSSKKLLLSDSGFYLCAWSLLYGYTFGSGTRLTVV.

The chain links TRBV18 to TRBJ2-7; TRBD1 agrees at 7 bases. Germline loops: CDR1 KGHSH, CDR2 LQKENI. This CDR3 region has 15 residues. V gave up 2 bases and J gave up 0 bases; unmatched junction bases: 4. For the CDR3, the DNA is TGTGCCAGCTCACCATTTGGGACAGCCTCCTACGAGCAGTACTTC. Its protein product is CASSPFGTASYEQYF.

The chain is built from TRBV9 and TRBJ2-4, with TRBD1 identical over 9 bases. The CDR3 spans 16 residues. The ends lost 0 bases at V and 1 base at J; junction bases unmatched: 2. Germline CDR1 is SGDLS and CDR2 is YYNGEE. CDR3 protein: CASSVGDREAKNIQYF. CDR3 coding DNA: TGTGCCAGCAGCGTAGGGGACAGGGAGGCCAAAAACATTCAGTACTTC.

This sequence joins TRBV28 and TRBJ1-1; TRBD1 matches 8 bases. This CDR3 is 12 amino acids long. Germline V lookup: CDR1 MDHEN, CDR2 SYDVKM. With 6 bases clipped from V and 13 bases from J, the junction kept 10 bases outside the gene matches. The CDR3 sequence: CASRPTGTGRFF. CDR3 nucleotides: TGTGCCAGCAGGCCGACAGGGACAGGACGTTTCTTT.

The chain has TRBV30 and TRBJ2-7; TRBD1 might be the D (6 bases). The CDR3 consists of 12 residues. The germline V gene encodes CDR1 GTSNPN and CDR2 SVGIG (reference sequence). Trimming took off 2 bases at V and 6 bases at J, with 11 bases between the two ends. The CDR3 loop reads CAWSLTGLEQYF. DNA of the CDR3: TGTGCCTGGAGTCTCACAGGGCTCGAGCAGTACTTC.

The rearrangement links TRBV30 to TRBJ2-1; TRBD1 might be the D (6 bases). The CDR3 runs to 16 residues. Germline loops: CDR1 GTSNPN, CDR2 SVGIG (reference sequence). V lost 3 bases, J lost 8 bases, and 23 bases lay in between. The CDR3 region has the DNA TGTGCCTGGAGCATTTCAGGGGCTGGGTTCGGGGATGAGCAGTTCTTC. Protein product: CAWSISGAGFGDEQFF.

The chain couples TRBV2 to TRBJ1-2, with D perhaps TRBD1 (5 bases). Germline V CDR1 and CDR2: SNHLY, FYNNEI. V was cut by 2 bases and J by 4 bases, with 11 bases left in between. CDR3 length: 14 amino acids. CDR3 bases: TGTGCCAGCAGTGAACAGACAGTAAGCTATGGCTACACCTTC. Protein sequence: CASSEQTVSYGYTF.

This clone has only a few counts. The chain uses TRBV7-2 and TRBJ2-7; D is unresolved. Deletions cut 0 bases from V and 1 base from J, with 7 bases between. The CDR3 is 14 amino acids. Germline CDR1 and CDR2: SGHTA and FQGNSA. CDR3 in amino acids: CASSLARTSYEQYF. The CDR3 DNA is TGTGCCAGCAGCTTAGCGCGTACTTCCTACGAGCAGTACTTC.

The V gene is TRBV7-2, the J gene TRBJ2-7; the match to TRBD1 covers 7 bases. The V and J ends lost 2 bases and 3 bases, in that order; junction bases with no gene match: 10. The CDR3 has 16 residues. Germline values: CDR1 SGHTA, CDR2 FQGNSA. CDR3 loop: CASSLRVRDSHYEQYF. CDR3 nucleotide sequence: TGTGCCAGCAGCTTAAGGGTCCGGGACAGTCACTACGAGCAGTACTTC.

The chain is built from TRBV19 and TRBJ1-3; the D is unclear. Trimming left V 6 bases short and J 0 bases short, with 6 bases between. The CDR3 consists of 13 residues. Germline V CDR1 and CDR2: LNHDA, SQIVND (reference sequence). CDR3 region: CASSRNSGNTIYF. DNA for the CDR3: TGTGCCAGTAGCAGGAACTCTGGAAACACCATATATTTT.

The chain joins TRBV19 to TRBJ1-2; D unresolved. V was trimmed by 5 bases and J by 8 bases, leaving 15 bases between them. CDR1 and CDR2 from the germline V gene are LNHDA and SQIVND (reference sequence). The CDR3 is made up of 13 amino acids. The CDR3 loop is CASSQTFPEGYTF. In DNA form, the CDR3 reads TGTGCCAGTAGTCAAACATTCCCGGAGGGCTACACCTTC.

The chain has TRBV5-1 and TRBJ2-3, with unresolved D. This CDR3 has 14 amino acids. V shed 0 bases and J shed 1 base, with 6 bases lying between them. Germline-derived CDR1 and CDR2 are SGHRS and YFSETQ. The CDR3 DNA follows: TGCGCCAGCAGCTTGGGAGGTCGCACAGATACGCAGTATTTT. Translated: CASSLGGRTDTQYF.

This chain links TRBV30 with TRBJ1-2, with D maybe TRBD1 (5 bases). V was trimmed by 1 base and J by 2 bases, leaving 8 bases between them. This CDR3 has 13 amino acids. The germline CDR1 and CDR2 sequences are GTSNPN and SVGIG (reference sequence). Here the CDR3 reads CAWSGQSNYGYTF. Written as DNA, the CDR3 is TGTGCCTGGAGTGGACAGTCAAACTATGGCTACACCTTC.

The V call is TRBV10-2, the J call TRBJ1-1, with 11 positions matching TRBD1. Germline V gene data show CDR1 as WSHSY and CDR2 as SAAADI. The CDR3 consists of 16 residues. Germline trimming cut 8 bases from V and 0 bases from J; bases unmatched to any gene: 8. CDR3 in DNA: TGCGCCAGCGGGGACAGGGGGGGTACTTTGAACACTGAAGCTTTCTTT. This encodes CASGDRGGTLNTEAFF.

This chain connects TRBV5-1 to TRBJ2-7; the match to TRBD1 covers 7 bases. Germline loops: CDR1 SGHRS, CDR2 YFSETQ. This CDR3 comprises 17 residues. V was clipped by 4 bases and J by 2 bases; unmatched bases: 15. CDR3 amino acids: CASSPQGPILEAYEQYF. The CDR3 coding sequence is TGCGCCAGCAGCCCACAGGGGCCCATCTTAGAGGCCTACGAGCAGTACTTC.

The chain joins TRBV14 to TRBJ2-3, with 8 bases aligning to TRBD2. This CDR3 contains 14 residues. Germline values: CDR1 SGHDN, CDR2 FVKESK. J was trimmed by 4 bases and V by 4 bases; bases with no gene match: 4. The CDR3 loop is CASSLTSGADTQYF. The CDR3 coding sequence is TGTGCCAGCAGCCTTACTAGCGGTGCAGATACGCAGTATTTT.

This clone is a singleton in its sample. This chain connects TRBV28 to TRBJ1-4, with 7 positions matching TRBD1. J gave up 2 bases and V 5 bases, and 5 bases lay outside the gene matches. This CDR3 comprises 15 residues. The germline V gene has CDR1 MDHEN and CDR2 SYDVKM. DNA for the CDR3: TGTGCCAGCAGTCCACAGGGGTCGACTAATGAAAAACTGTTTTTT. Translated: CASSPQGSTNEKLFF.

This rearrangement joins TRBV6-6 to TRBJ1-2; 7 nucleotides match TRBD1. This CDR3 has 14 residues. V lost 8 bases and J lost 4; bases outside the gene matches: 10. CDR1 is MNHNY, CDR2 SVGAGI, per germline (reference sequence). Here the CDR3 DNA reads TGTGCCAGCGCCATCGGGACAGCTCTCTATGGCTACACCTTC. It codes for CASAIGTALYGYTF.

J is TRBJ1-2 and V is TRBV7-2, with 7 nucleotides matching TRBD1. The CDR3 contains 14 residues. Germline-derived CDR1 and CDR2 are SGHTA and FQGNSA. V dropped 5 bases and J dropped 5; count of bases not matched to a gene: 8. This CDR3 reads CASSPGTVDYGYTF. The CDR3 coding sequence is TGTGCCAGCAGCCCCGGGACAGTTGATTATGGCTACACCTTC.